The 21 T cell receptor beta chains below were found in one sample sequenced in a study of a mutant IDH1 vaccine in newly diagnosed glioma. These TCRs' antigens remain unknown. Indicated time point: week 5, during vaccination. Doses consisted of 300 ug of mutant IDH1 20-mer peptide each, paired with topical imiquimod. Assay: immunoSEQ multiplex PCR; the TCRdb copy retains only in-frame clones and omits some. The sample has about 28,000 clones; more than 70% are singletons. This sample comprised PBMCs, obtained from a glioma patient whose treatment included an IDH1 peptide vaccine. These receptors were taken from a young man with glioma.

The rearrangement uses TRBV6-5 and TRBJ2-1; D not certain. Trimming pared 2 bases from V and 0 bases from J, leaving 11 bases between. Per germline, CDR1 MNHEY and CDR2 SVGAGI. CDR3 size: 16 residues. CDR3 loop: CASSYNYAVSYNEQFF. The CDR3 DNA reads TGTGCCAGCAGTTACAATTACGCGGTCTCCTACAATGAGCAGTTCTTC.

The gene calls are TRBV7-2 and TRBJ1-5; maybe TRBD1 (6 bases). Germline lookup yields CDR1 SGHTA and CDR2 FQGNSA. The CDR3 runs 14 residues. Trimming took off 9 bases at V and 3 bases at J, with 15 bases between the two ends. The DNA for the CDR3 is TGTGCCAGTCGGGGGGCAGCGATCAATCAGCCCCAGCATTTT. This gives the protein CASRGAAINQPQHF.

V usage is TRBV27 and J usage is TRBJ2-7; TRBD1 matches 9 bases. This CDR3 spans 15 amino acids. Germline CDR1 is MNHEY and CDR2 is SMNVEV (reference sequence). Germline trimming cut 0 bases from V and 6 bases from J; bases unmatched to any gene: 6. DNA of the CDR3: TGTGCCAGCAGTTTATCCTCGGGACAGGGCTCCGAGCAGTACTTC. It encodes CASSLSSGQGSEQYF.

As regards this clone: At one boundary the junction diverges from the germline segment, which might be a read error. The rearrangement joins TRBV15 to TRBJ1-1; TRBD1 aligns across 8 bases. CDR3 length equals 17 residues. Per the germline V gene, CDR1 is LNHNV and CDR2 is YYDKDF (reference sequence). The CDR3 here is CATRRGGQAMMNTEAFF. DNA for the CDR3: TGTGCCACCAGAAGAGGGGGACAGGCGATGATGAACACTGAAGCTTTCTTT.

This chain's CDR3 is CASSRNQGQNTEAFF. The CDR3 coding sequence is TGCGCCAGCAGCCGTAACCAGGGGCAGAACACTGAAGCTTTCTTT. V gene TRBV4-3 combines with J gene TRBJ1-1; the D gene is possibly TRBD1 (6 bases). Trimming shortened V by 4 bases and J by 1 base, and 13 bases separated the two germline ends. Germline V lookup: CDR1 LGHNA, CDR2 YSLEER. The CDR3 totals 15 residues.

The CDR3, as DNA: TGCGCCAGCAGCTTGGCCGGGCAGAACACCGGGGAGCTGTTTTTT. Translation: CASSLAGQNTGELFF. V gene TRBV5-1 combines with J gene TRBJ2-2; D remains ambiguous. V was cut by 0 bases and J by 1 base, with 7 bases left in between. The CDR3 is 15 amino acids. Germline V gene sequence: CDR1 SGHRS, CDR2 YFSETQ.

This sequence joins TRBV29-1 and TRBJ1-5; D gene ambiguous. The CDR3 totals 15 residues. Germline V gives CDR1 SQVTM, CDR2 ANQGSEA. V lost 6 bases to trimming and J lost 2 bases, with 17 bases between them. DNA of the CDR3: TGCAGCGTGGCGGACGGGGTATTGGGCAATCAGCCCCAGCATTTT. This codes for CSVADGVLGNQPQHF.

V and J are TRBV5-5 and TRBJ1-2; 8 positions match TRBD1. Germline V lookup: CDR1 SGHKS, CDR2 YYEKEE (reference sequence). This CDR3 spans 14 amino acids. The V segment lost 6 bases and the J segment 4 bases; nucleotides outside the gene matches: 8. DNA of the CDR3: TGTGCCAGCACCGTGGACAGGGACAGCTATGGCTACACCTTC. This sequence encodes CASTVDRDSYGYTF. Supplemented by reference TRBV5-5 and TRBJ1-2, the full variable domain reads DAGVTQSPTHLIKTRGQQVTLRCSPISGHKSVSWYQQVLGQGPQFIFQYYEKEERGRGNFPDRFSARQFPNYSSELNVNALLLGDSALYLCASTVDRDSYGYTFGSGTRLTVV.

This clone was counted once. The chain employs TRBV5-6 and TRBJ2-2; 10 positions match TRBD1. The CDR3 spans 15 residues. CDR1 is SGHDT and CDR2 is YYEEEE in the germline V gene. The trim removed 2 bases at V and 7 bases at J, leaving 5 bases unmatched. The CDR3 region has the DNA TGTGCCAGCAGCTTTGTGGACAGGGGGGGCGGGGAGCTGTTTTTT. This codes for CASSFVDRGGGELFF.

The sample holds one count of this clone. The CDR3, as DNA: TGCGCCAGCAGCTTGGGGGTTGGCAATCAGCCCCAGCATTTT. Protein: CASSLGVGNQPQHF. The chain combines TRBV5-1 with TRBJ1-5; D is ambiguous. This CDR3 region has 14 residues. The germline V and J ends were trimmed by 0 bases and 2 bases, with 6 bases remaining between them. The V gene's germline CDR1 is SGHRS and CDR2 YFSETQ.

The chain combines TRBV7-9 with TRBJ2-3; possible D gene TRBD1, 6 bases. Germline assignment: CDR1 SEHNR and CDR2 FQNEAQ (reference sequence). The CDR3 spans 16 residues. V was pared by 8 bases and J by 2 bases, with 20 bases between. This CDR3 reads CASDPNRDIPTDTQYF. DNA of the CDR3: TGTGCCAGCGACCCAAACAGGGATATACCCACAGATACGCAGTATTTT. Looking up the rest from reference TRBV7-9 and TRBJ2-3 gives the full variable domain: DTGVSQNPRHKITKRGQNVTFRCDPISEHNRLYWYRQTLGQGPEFLTYFQNEAQLEKSRLLSDRFSAERPKGSFSTLEIQRTEQGDSAMYLCASDPNRDIPTDTQYFGPGTRLTVL.

This chain links TRBV5-4 with TRBJ2-3, with 7 bases lining up with TRBD1. The V segment lost 7 bases and the J segment 6 bases; nucleotides outside the gene matches: 14. The CDR3 covers 15 residues. CDR1 is SGHNT, CDR2 YYREEE, per germline (reference sequence). CDR3 loop: CASRQDRAPTDTQYF. The CDR3 DNA reads as TGTGCCAGCCGACAAGACAGGGCCCCGACGGATACGCAGTATTTT.

V and J are TRBV5-5 and TRBJ1-2; 8 positions match TRBD1. V was clipped by 4 bases and J by 5 bases; unmatched bases: 10. The CDR3 totals 15 residues. Germline CDR1 is SGHKS and CDR2 is YYEKEE (reference sequence). The CDR3 loop reads CASSTGQGGWYGYTF. The DNA for the CDR3 is TGTGCCAGCAGCACCGGACAGGGAGGGTGGTATGGCTACACCTTC.

V and J are TRBV7-9 and TRBJ1-6; D remains ambiguous. This CDR3 region has 14 residues. Germline values: CDR1 SEHNR, CDR2 FQNEAQ (reference sequence). The ends were cut back, 5 bases at V and 7 bases at J, with 12 bases in the middle. CDR3 protein: CASSPGNGNSPLHF. Written as DNA, the CDR3 is TGTGCCAGCAGCCCAGGAAACGGGAATTCACCCCTCCACTTT. Variable domain in full (rest from reference TRBV7-9 and TRBJ1-6): DTGVSQNPRHKITKRGQNVTFRCDPISEHNRLYWYRQTLGQGPEFLTYFQNEAQLEKSRLLSDRFSAERPKGSFSTLEIQRTEQGDSAMYLCASSPGNGNSPLHFGNGTRLTVT.

The rearrangement links TRBV30 to TRBJ1-1; D is undetermined. The CDR3 sequence is 13 residues long. V was pared by 1 base and J by 4 bases, with 10 bases between. Germline V gives CDR1 GTSNPN, CDR2 SVGIG (reference sequence). As DNA, the CDR3 is TGTGCCTGGAGTGAGGCACCTTCCACTGAAGCTTTCTTT. It codes for CAWSEAPSTEAFF.

V usage is TRBV7-9 and J usage is TRBJ2-3; 7 positions match TRBD2. The CDR3 loop spans 14 amino acids. CDR1 and CDR2 (germline): SEHNR, FQNEAQ (reference sequence). J gave up 2 bases and V 6 bases, and 5 bases lay outside the gene matches. The CDR3 DNA follows: TGTGCCAGCAGTCCGACTAGCAACACAGATACGCAGTATTTT. It codes for CASSPTSNTDTQYF.

The gene calls are TRBV7-2 and TRBJ2-7; TRBD2 might be the D (5 bases). Per the germline V gene, CDR1 is SGHTA and CDR2 is FQGNSA. The length of the CDR3 is 14 residues. V was cut by 2 bases and J by 6 bases, with 14 bases left in between. The CDR3 sequence is CASSLLRDTSEQYF. The CDR3 coding sequence is TGTGCCAGCAGCTTACTGAGGGATACGAGCGAGCAGTACTTC. Based on the CDR3 plus reference TRBV7-2 and TRBJ2-7, the full variable domain is GAGVSQSPSNKVTEKGKDVELRCDPISGHTALYWYRQSLGQGLEFLIYFQGNSAPDKSGLPSDRFSAERTGGSVSTLTIQRTQQEDSAVYLCASSLLRDTSEQYFGPGTRLTVT.

The rearrangement links TRBV10-3 to TRBJ1-2; 10 bases match TRBD1. Germline-derived CDR1 and CDR2 are ENHRY and SYGVKD. CDR3 length: 13 residues. The V gene end was trimmed by 10 bases and the J gene end by 4 bases; junction bases not matched to a gene: 6. CDR3 bases: TGTGCCACCTCGGACAGGGGGGCCTATGGCTACACCTTC. Translating gives CATSDRGAYGYTF.

The chain carries TRBV9 and TRBJ2-7; 11 nucleotides align to TRBD2. CDR1 and CDR2 (germline): SGDLS, YYNGEE. The CDR3 length is 18 residues. V shed 0 bases and J 0 bases; nucleotides not matched to a gene: 8. DNA of the CDR3: TGTGCCAGCAGCGTAGGCCCTAGCGGGAGGTGGAGCTCCTACGAGCAGTACTTC. This encodes CASSVGPSGRWSSYEQYF. The whole variable domain, filled in from reference TRBV9 and TRBJ2-7, reads DSGVTQTPKHLITATGQRVTLRCSPRSGDLSVYWYQQSLDQGLQFLIQYYNGEERAKGNILERFSAQQFPDLHSELNLSSLELGDSALYFCASSVGPSGRWSSYEQYFGPGTRLTVT.

V gene TRBV5-6 combines with J gene TRBJ1-5; tentative D call: TRBD1 (6 bases). Trimming cost V 0 bases and J 7 bases, with 14 bases left between them. CDR3 length: 15 amino acids. Germline V lookup: CDR1 SGHDT, CDR2 YYEEEE. The DNA of the CDR3 is TGTGCCAGCAGCTTGGCCGGGGGGGCAGGGCAGCCCCAGCATTTT. Its translation is CASSLAGGAGQPQHF.

The J gene is TRBJ2-7, the V gene TRBV7-2; D remains ambiguous. This CDR3 spans 11 amino acids. Deletions cut 5 bases from V and 3 bases from J, with 5 bases between. The germline CDR1 and CDR2 sequences are SGHTA and FQGNSA. The CDR3 spells CASSTHYEQYF. The CDR3, as DNA: TGTGCCAGCAGCACCCACTACGAGCAGTACTTC.